The source of this T cell receptor (beta chain) is a study of OX40 agonist ivuxolimab in advanced cancers. Describing the broader study: The costimulatory receptor OX40 (CD134) was targeted by ivuxolimab, a fully human IgG2 agonistic monoclonal antibody. Partial responses occurred in three dose-escalation patients, of whom one had hepatocellular carcinoma and two had cutaneous melanoma. A male proportion of 82.7% and a mean age of approximately 58 years, ranging from roughly 20 to 80, were recorded for the dose-escalation cohort. Intravenous ivuxolimab was administered to patients every 2 weeks at six dose levels: 0.01, 0.1, 0.3, 1.5, 3 and 10 mg/kg. The paper reports the monotherapy dose-escalation portion (N = 52 patients) of the phase I ivuxolimab trial. Prior anti-PD-1, anti-PD-L1 or anti-CTLA-4 therapy was permitted, and 30% to 45% of dose-escalation patients had received checkpoint inhibitors. The point of sequencing TCRbeta in the periphery was to test whether ivuxolimab changed TCR sequence diversity and drove clonal T-cell expansion. Of the roughly 52 patients in dose escalation, about 20 had hepatocellular carcinoma, about 15 had melanoma, 9 had renal cell carcinoma and 9 had head and neck cancer. What the authors observed across the whole study: In the 0.1-3.0 mg/kg groups, partial responders had among the lowest normalized peripheral clonal expansion, particularly in CD8+ T cells. Low levels of normalized T-cell clonal expansion were also seen in some patients who did not respond. After ivuxolimab, more expanded clones were found on average in CD8+ T cells than in CD4+ T cells. Which antigens the clonally expanded peripheral T cells were specific for was not determined. Clonal expansion of both CD4+ and CD8+ blood T cells was observed from baseline to week 6 at doses 0.1 to 3.0 mg/kg.

Notes on this clone: It has no known antigen specificity. It has no much larger one-base neighbor in the sample; base qualities were not kept.

For sequencing of the TCRbeta CDR3 region, genomic DNA was extracted from the sorted cells. TCRbeta CDR3 regions were sequenced using the immunoSEQ Assay. TCRdb carries this immuneACCESS record with in-frame sequences only. Its versions omit some clonotypes, under half of them owing to an unresolved V gene in the studies checked, with the rest unexplained. The sample contains roughly 23,000 clones, around four fifths of them found a single time. Of the sample, approximately 15% is held by the ten largest clones. Counted from cysteine to phenylalanine, this CDR3 has 12 amino acids. Only CDR3 DNA is held: 36 bases, read in frame from base 1. The germline V gene yields LGHNA for CDR1 and YSLEER for CDR2. V trim: 1 base; J trim: 10 bases; unmatched bases: 2. Patients with a history of autoimmune disease or receiving systemic immunosuppression were excluded from the trial. Peripheral blood for TCR sequencing was collected from all dose cohorts at baseline, on cycle 4 day 1, and on cycle 7 day 1. The samples were taken from a phase I, first-in-human, multicenter, open-label dose-escalation trial of ivuxolimab. Adults with locally advanced or metastatic head and neck squamous cell, hepatocellular, melanoma or renal cell carcinoma were enrolled in the trial. Before TCR sequencing, CD4+ and CD8+ T cells were separately sorted from peripheral blood.

The source is an adult with an advanced solid tumor such as melanoma, head and neck, liver or kidney cancer. This receptor chain uses TRBV4-3 and TRBJ1-1; 8 central bases correspond to TRBD1. Sequenced here: CD4+ or CD8+ T cells sorted from blood, sampled in a trial of the OX40 agonist ivuxolimab. The nucleotides are TGCGCCAGCAGCCAAGGGACAGGGCTAGCTTTCTTT. The resulting protein is CASSQGTGLAFF.